This TCR beta chain derives from a study of blood T cell repertoires in COVID-19. Background on the study: The United States, Italy and Spain supplied acute and convalescent COVID-19 samples. The cDNA or gDNA used as material had been derived from T cells, B-cell-depleted T cells, or PBMCs.

The authors' processing: The authors estimated nucleated cell counts from reference gene primer amplification. The repertoire was sequenced with immunoSEQ multiplex PCR; TCRdb's copy has only in-frame clones and lacks some. V, J and clone size were drawn from that table, and D and trimming were deduced from the DNA. This table has around 200,000 clones, over 70% appearing once. The germline V and J ends were trimmed by 4 bases and 2 bases, with 10 bases remaining between them. The CDR3 is 13 residues long. Germline CDR1 and CDR2: SQVTM and ANQGSEA. The sequence derives from a man aged 50 to 59 with active or convalescent COVID-19. Sequenced: peripheral blood. V is TRBV29-1 and J is TRBJ2-3; D perhaps matches TRBD2 (5 bases). CDR3 sequence reads: CSVGGSDTDTQYF. The DNA for the CDR3 is TGCAGCGTTGGAGGGTCGGACACAGATACGCAGTATTTT.